This T cell receptor (beta chain) was identified in a study of T cells after yellow fever vaccination. About the research overall: Those fractions that held only low numbers of cells were prepared using the SMART-Seq v4 Ultra Low Input RNA kit.

The V and J ends lost 4 bases and 1 base respectively, with 14 bases between them. The CDR3 runs 15 residues. From germline, CDR1 is SGHRS and CDR2 YFSETQ. This clonotype has at least ten counts. Template switching by 5'RACE produced TCR cDNA, adding a universal primer site and UMIs. MiXCR, run by TCRdb on the 5' RACE reads, gives a single entry per CDR3 protein. The data contain roughly 100,000 distinct CDR3 sequences, around 9.8% of them singletons. The chain is built from TRBV5-1 and TRBJ2-5; tentatively, D is TRBD1 (6 bases). The sequence came from a man aged 18 to 29 who received the YFV17D yellow fever vaccine. Here the sequenced sample was CD8+ T cells not binding an NS4B(214-222) dextramer, sorted from PBMCs, taken roughly 14 days after the first yellow fever vaccination. This chain's CDR3 is CASSTGTRSQETQYF. The CDR3 coding sequence is TGCGCCAGCAGCACCGGGACAAGAAGCCAAGAGACCCAGTACTTC.